Listed here are 14 T cell receptor beta chains from one sample, sequenced in a study of blood T cell repertoires in COVID-19. The method was immunoSEQ multiplex PCR; TCRdb's version includes in-frame clones alone and lacks a portion of them. The table records fewer than 450,000 clones, about 88% of them present only once. The sequenced sample was PBMCs or T cells enriched from blood (not recorded which). The receptors originated from a woman aged 25 to 39 who had recovered from COVID-19.

This clone showed up just a few times. The V gene is TRBV5-1, the J gene TRBJ2-4, with TRBD1 identical over 10 bases. CDR1 SGHRS and CDR2 YFSETQ come from the germline V gene. The CDR3 is 15 residues long. With 3 bases clipped from V and 9 bases from J, the junction kept 9 bases outside the gene matches. The CDR3 sequence is CASSSGSGTGAIQYF. Here the CDR3 DNA reads TGCGCCAGCAGCTCCGGGTCCGGGACAGGGGCCATTCAGTACTTC. Together with reference TRBV5-1 and TRBJ2-4, the CDR3 gives the full variable domain: KAGVTQTPRYLIKTRGQQVTLSCSPISGHRSVSWYQQTPGQGLQFLFEYFSETQRNKGNFPGRFSGRQFSNSRSEMNVSTLELGDSALYLCASSSGSGTGAIQYFGAGTRLSVL.

This chain joins TRBV6-5 and TRBJ1-5; 7 bases are a match to TRBD1. V lost 8 bases and J lost 5; bases outside the gene matches: 9. This CDR3 is built from 14 residues. CDR1 is MNHEY and CDR2 is SVGAGI in the germline V gene. As DNA, the CDR3 is TGTGCCAGCGCCCTAGGGACAGCAGATCAGCCCCAGCATTTT. Translated, it gives CASALGTADQPQHF.

V gene TRBV5-4 combines with J gene TRBJ2-7; 7 nucleotides agree with TRBD1. CDR3 length: 15 amino acids. The germline V gene encodes CDR1 SGHNT and CDR2 YYREEE (reference sequence). J was trimmed by 2 bases and V by 5 bases; bases with no gene match: 10. Here the CDR3 reads CASSYRDRKTYEQYF. The CDR3 DNA follows: TGTGCCAGCAGTTACCGGGACAGAAAAACCTACGAGCAGTACTTC.

This clone was recorded once. This chain links TRBV7-8 with TRBJ2-1; perhaps TRBD2 as D (9 bases). The CDR3 has 17 amino acids. Germline-derived CDR1 and CDR2 are SGHVS and FQNEAQ. The ends were cut back, 3 bases at V and 8 bases at J, with 23 bases in the middle. This chain's CDR3 is CASSLGGQGLARDEQFF. The CDR3 DNA sequence: TGTGCCAGCAGCTTGGGAGGACAGGGACTAGCCCGGGATGAGCAGTTCTTC.

The chain joins TRBV24-1 to TRBJ2-1; D call uncertain. Trimming shortened V by 4 bases and J by 6 bases, and 12 bases separated the two germline ends. The length of the CDR3 is 14 residues. Germline V gene lookup returns CDR1 KGHDR and CDR2 SFDVKD. The CDR3: CATSEATHINEQFF. CDR3 in DNA: TGTGCCACCAGTGAGGCCACGCACATCAATGAGCAGTTCTTC.

The rearrangement links TRBV4-1 to TRBJ1-2; possible D gene TRBD1, 5 bases. V was pared by 4 bases and J by 6 bases, with 12 bases between. The germline V gene encodes CDR1 MGHRA and CDR2 YSYEKL. The CDR3 sequence is 13 residues long. The CDR3 protein is CASSPIGGDGYTF. In nucleotides, the CDR3 is TGCGCCAGCAGCCCCATCGGGGGAGATGGCTACACCTTC.

The chain couples TRBV4-1 to TRBJ1-1; tentatively, D is TRBD1 (5 bases). The CDR3 has 14 residues. V lost 1 base and J 11 bases, leaving 17 bases between the germline ends. Germline V gene sequence: CDR1 MGHRA, CDR2 YSYEKL. DNA of the CDR3: TGCGCCAGCAGCCAAGGGGGGGGTTCCCTGAGGGCTTTCTTT. This gives the protein CASSQGGGSLRAFF.

This clone was counted a single time. The chain combines TRBV28 with TRBJ2-2; D is perhaps TRBD2 (8 bases). The CDR3 is 16 residues long. Trimming shortened V by 6 bases and J by 0 bases, and 14 bases separated the two germline ends. Germline V gene data show CDR1 as MDHEN and CDR2 as SYDVKM. The CDR3 region is CASRVAGTANTGELFF. DNA of the CDR3: TGTGCCAGCAGGGTAGCGGGGACAGCGAACACCGGGGAGCTGTTTTTT.

This clone was observed once. The V and J genes are TRBV25-1 and TRBJ2-3; 9 nucleotides match TRBD1. Per the germline V gene, CDR1 is MGHDK and CDR2 is SYGVNS. This CDR3 spans 13 amino acids. V gave up 8 bases and J gave up 9 bases; unmatched junction bases: 9. The CDR3 reads CASSPLGQGTQYF. CDR3 coding DNA: TGTGCCAGCTCCCCCCTAGGACAGGGGACGCAGTATTTT.

This clone occurred a few times. This rearrangement joins TRBV2 to TRBJ1-6; 9 bases are shared with TRBD1. The V and J ends lost 7 bases and 10 bases, in that order; junction bases with no gene match: 8. Germline V lookup: CDR1 SNHLY, CDR2 FYNNEI. CDR3 length: 14 amino acids. The CDR3 loop is CASTRQGQGSPLHF. CDR3 DNA: TGTGCCAGCACCAGACAGGGACAGGGATCACCCCTCCACTTT.

This clone was picked up a small number of times. CDR3 sequence reads: CASSMHGYTEAFF. CDR3 in DNA: TGTGCCAGTAGTATGCACGGGTACACTGAAGCTTTCTTT. The chain couples TRBV19 to TRBJ1-1; D not resolved. Trimming took off 3 bases at V and 3 bases at J, with 8 bases between the two ends. There are 13 residues in the CDR3. Per germline, CDR1 LNHDA and CDR2 SQIVND (reference sequence). The full variable domain, its missing parts supplied by reference TRBV19 and TRBJ1-1, is DGGITQSPKYLFRKEGQNVTLSCEQNLNHDAMYWYRQDPGQGLRLIYYSQIVNDFQKGDIAEGYSVSREKKESFPLTVTSAQKNPTAFYLCASSMHGYTEAFFGQGTRLTVV.

J is TRBJ1-2 and V is TRBV3-1 (or the pseudogene TRBV3-2), with D uncertain. The CDR3 is made up of 15 amino acids. The V end lost 0 bases, the J end lost 8 bases, and 16 bases lay between the germline ends. Germline V gives CDR1 LGHDT, CDR2 YNNKEL (reference sequence). The CDR3 sequence is CASSQDGVPYGGYTF. The CDR3 DNA follows: TGTGCCAGCAGCCAAGACGGAGTCCCCTATGGAGGCTACACCTTC.

The genes are TRBV5-1 and TRBJ2-5; TRBD2 matches 16 bases. There are 21 residues in the CDR3. V lost 4 bases, J lost 1 base, and 16 bases stayed unmatched. The germline CDR1 and CDR2 sequences are SGHRS and YFSETQ. The CDR3 spells CASSTPGTSGGAFFAQETQYF. Written as DNA, the CDR3 is TGCGCCAGCAGCACACCCGGGACTAGCGGGGGGGCCTTCTTCGCCCAAGAGACCCAGTACTTC. Full variable domain (remainder filled in from reference TRBV5-1 and TRBJ2-5): KAGVTQTPRYLIKTRGQQVTLSCSPISGHRSVSWYQQTPGQGLQFLFEYFSETQRNKGNFPGRFSGRQFSNSRSEMNVSTLELGDSALYLCASSTPGTSGGAFFAQETQYFGPGTRLLVL.

This clone was picked up a small number of times. This same CDR3 is encoded by further DNA sequences in the sample. V is TRBV5-1 and J is TRBJ1-4, with TRBD1 matching over 11 bases. This CDR3 comprises 15 residues. The V segment lost 4 bases and the J segment 7 bases; nucleotides outside the gene matches: 6. Germline V gives CDR1 SGHRS, CDR2 YFSETQ. The CDR3 loop reads CASSGAGQGGEKLFF. The CDR3 nucleotides are TGCGCCAGCAGCGGAGCGGGACAGGGGGGTGAAAAACTGTTTTTT.